This T cell receptor (beta chain) was recovered during a study of blood T cells in healthy people across ages. Overall study results and limits: Researchers report that TCR beta diversity correlated strongly with naive T cell percentage. No one knew whether donors had CMV, which possibly confounded expanded clonotype changes.

Only a few counts were recorded for this clonotype. Its target is unknown. One end of the junction does not line up with germline, which may come from a read error. Primed by a sample-barcoded 5' primer and a J-beta primer mix, a second PCR proceeded for about 7 to 11 cycles. TCRdb called the 5' RACE reads again in MiXCR, with one record for every CDR3 protein. The sample includes more than 550,000 distinct CDR3 sequences, roughly 20% of them seen just once. The CDR3 extends over 14 amino acids. Germline V gene sequence: CDR1 SGHRS, CDR2 YFSETQ. This chain links TRBV5-1 with TRBJ2-1, with TRBD2 identical over 10 bases. Sequencing used blood. The clonotype was recovered from a man between 65 and 85 years old in good health. CDR3 nucleotide sequence: TGCGCCAGCACCAGCGGGAGGGAGCACAATGAGCAATTCTTC. It encodes CASTSGREHNEQFF. Using reference TRBV5-1 and TRBJ2-1 for the parts outside the CDR3, the full variable domain is KAGVTQTPRYLIKTRGQQVTLSCSPISGHRSVSWYQQTPGQGLQFLFEYFSETQRNKGNFPGRFSGRQFSNSRSEMNVSTLELGDSALYLCASTSGREHNEQFFGPGTRLTVL.